The 27 T cell receptor beta chains given below trace back to one sample, sequenced in a study of shared clonotypes between healthy human individuals. TCRdb's table, derived via immunoSEQ multiplex PCR, lists solely in-frame clones and lacks some. The sample has some 2.4 million clones; 80% to 95% are singletons. The specimen sequenced was naive CD4+ T cells from PBMCs. Stated subset: CD45RA+ positively selected. These receptors all come from a man younger than 30 in good health. Some clones in this sample may be carry-over from other donors' samples.

The chain has TRBV9 and TRBJ2-7; D is uncertain. Trimming took 4 bases from V and 1 from J, leaving 12 bases between them. The CDR3 totals 14 residues. The germline V gene encodes CDR1 SGDLS and CDR2 YYNGEE. The CDR3 nucleotides read TGTGCCAGCAGCCGTGACGGAGTTTCCTACGAGCAGTACTTC. Its translation is CASSRDGVSYEQYF.

This clone has just one count. The chain links TRBV7-2 to TRBJ2-1; no firm D call. CDR3 length: 14 residues. Per the germline V gene, CDR1 is SGHTA and CDR2 is FQGNSA. Trimming took off 2 bases at V and 5 bases at J, with 10 bases between the two ends. DNA of the CDR3: TGTGCCAGCAGCTTAAACAGTCTAAACAATGAGCAGTTCTTC. Translating it yields CASSLNSLNNEQFF. Variable domain in full (rest from reference TRBV7-2 and TRBJ2-1): GAGVSQSPSNKVTEKGKDVELRCDPISGHTALYWYRQSLGQGLEFLIYFQGNSAPDKSGLPSDRFSAERTGGSVSTLTIQRTQQEDSAVYLCASSLNSLNNEQFFGPGTRLTVL.

V and J are TRBV5-1 and TRBJ1-1; D is possibly TRBD1 (6 bases). V lost 4 bases and J lost 5, with 12 bases in between. This CDR3 spans 13 amino acids. Germline V gives CDR1 SGHRS, CDR2 YFSETQ. CDR3 in amino acids: CASSVQGFTEAFF. The CDR3 nucleotides are TGCGCCAGCAGCGTACAGGGATTTACTGAAGCTTTCTTT.

This clone was seen just once. The chain recombines TRBV10-1 with TRBJ2-7; D is possibly TRBD2 (5 bases). V was cut by 4 bases and J by 6 bases, with 13 bases left in between. The CDR3 sequence is 13 residues long. Germline V lookup: CDR1 WNHNN, CDR2 SYGVQD (reference sequence). The CDR3 DNA reads as TGCGCCAGCAGTGCCCTTCTAGCTATCGAGCAGTACTTC. Protein sequence: CASSALLAIEQYF.

A single count supports this clone. The rearrangement links TRBV29-1 to TRBJ2-5; D assignment may be TRBD1 or TRBD2 (6 bases each). Between the trimmed V and J ends, which lost 8 bases and 5 bases, there was a span of 21 bases. This CDR3 contains 14 residues. Germline CDR1 SQVTM, CDR2 ANQGSEA. Written as DNA, the CDR3 is TGCAGCAGTGAGGGGGGCGGGTTAGGGGAGACCCAGTACTTC. As protein: CSSEGGGLGETQYF.

The chain links TRBV4-1 to TRBJ2-1; TRBD2 matches at 7 bases. This CDR3 has 15 amino acids. The trim removed 8 bases at V and 4 bases at J, leaving 11 bases unmatched. CDR1 MGHRA and CDR2 YSYEKL come from the germline V gene. The CDR3 loop reads CASGPSLAEYNEQFF. As DNA, the CDR3 is TGCGCCAGCGGCCCCTCCCTAGCGGAGTACAATGAGCAGTTCTTC.

The chain employs TRBV18 and TRBJ2-5; unclear D gene. The germline V gene encodes CDR1 KGHSH and CDR2 LQKENI. V lost 5 bases, J lost 2 bases, and 9 bases lay in between. This CDR3 region has 13 residues. CDR3 protein: CASSSNIQETQYF. In nucleotides, the CDR3 is TGTGCCAGCTCATCTAACATTCAAGAGACCCAGTACTTC.

The rearrangement uses TRBV6-6 and TRBJ1-5; 9 nucleotides line up with TRBD1. Germline CDR1 MNHNY, CDR2 SVGAGI (reference sequence). The CDR3 consists of 14 residues. After removal of 11 bases from V and 4 bases from J, the junction contained 9 bases not matched to a gene. CDR3 loop: CAATPGTGNQPQHF. The CDR3 DNA reads as TGTGCCGCAACTCCCGGGACAGGGAATCAGCCCCAGCATTTT.

The V call is TRBV5-1, the J call TRBJ2-1; 8 bases are a match to TRBD1. Germline V gene data show CDR1 as SGHRS and CDR2 as YFSETQ. Trimming cost V 5 bases and J 5 bases; bases outside gene matches: 6. The CDR3 has 14 amino acids. The CDR3 loop reads CASRPGQVDNEQFF. DNA for the CDR3: TGCGCCAGCAGGCCGGGACAGGTTGACAATGAGCAGTTCTTC.

The rearrangement joins TRBV28 to TRBJ2-5; D possibly corresponds to TRBD2 (5 bases). The length of the CDR3 is 14 residues. Germline V gene sequence: CDR1 MDHEN, CDR2 SYDVKM. V gave up 2 bases and J gave up 4 bases, with 11 bases separating them. CDR3 region: CASSLIGVPETQYF. For the CDR3, the DNA is TGTGCCAGCAGTTTAATCGGGGTCCCAGAGACCCAGTACTTC.

The rearrangement joins TRBV5-1 to TRBJ1-4, with D unresolved. Trimming stripped 2 bases from V and 8 bases from J, with 13 bases between. This CDR3 has 14 amino acids. The germline CDR1 and CDR2 sequences are SGHRS and YFSETQ. CDR3 sequence (DNA): TGCGCCAGCAGCTTCGGGAGGGCAGGAGAAAAACTGTTTTTT. This sequence encodes CASSFGRAGEKLFF.

V and J are TRBV5-1 and TRBJ2-2; 7 bases are a match to TRBD2. The CDR3 totals 16 residues. CDR1 is SGHRS and CDR2 is YFSETQ in the germline V gene. The J segment lost 4 bases and the V segment lost 0 bases, leaving 6 bases of the junction unmatched. Written as DNA, the CDR3 is TGCGCCAGCAGCTTGGCTCTAGCGGTTGGCACCGGGGAGCTGTTTTTT. Encoded protein: CASSLALAVGTGELFF.

The CDR3 coding sequence is TGTGCCAGCTTGGGGGGGAACACCGGGGAGCTGTTTTTT. Its translation: CASLGGNTGELFF. The chain joins TRBV25-1 to TRBJ2-2; the D gene is possibly TRBD2 (6 bases). Germline V gives CDR1 MGHDK, CDR2 SYGVNS. There are 13 residues in the CDR3. V lost 8 bases, J lost 1 base, and 8 bases lay in between.

A single count supports this clone. This sequence joins TRBV11-2 and TRBJ2-1, with TRBD2 matching 12 bases. J gave up 3 bases and V 4 bases, and 7 bases lay outside the gene matches. The CDR3 loop spans 17 amino acids. CDR1 is SGHAT, CDR2 FQNNGV, per germline. Written as DNA, the CDR3 is TGTGCCAGCAGCTCGCAGCTGACTAGCGGGGGCTACAATGAGCAGTTCTTC. Translated: CASSSQLTSGGYNEQFF.

The chain has TRBV7-2 and TRBJ2-5, with D unresolved. The CDR3 covers 17 residues. V gave up 5 bases and J gave up 0 bases, with 19 bases separating them. Germline values: CDR1 SGHTA, CDR2 FQGNSA. Here the CDR3 reads CASSPRPHGHYQETQYF. Here the CDR3 DNA reads TGTGCCAGCAGCCCTCGCCCCCACGGGCATTACCAAGAGACCCAGTACTTC.

The rearrangement joins TRBV6-1 to TRBJ2-5; 7 nucleotides match TRBD2. The V and J ends lost 0 bases and 10 bases, in that order; junction bases with no gene match: 5. The germline V gene has CDR1 MNHNS and CDR2 SASEGT. The CDR3 covers 13 residues. The CDR3 DNA follows: TGTGCCAGCAGTGAAGCGTGGTGGGGGGGCCAGTACTTC. This translates into CASSEAWWGGQYF.

The CDR3 DNA reads TGTGCCAGCAGCGTGACAGGCTTCAATGGCTACACCTTC. Translated: CASSVTGFNGYTF. This sequence joins TRBV9 and TRBJ1-2, with a tentative D call TRBD1 (6 bases). The CDR3 has 13 residues. Germline V CDR1 and CDR2: SGDLS, YYNGEE. With 2 bases removed from V and 6 bases from J, the gap between germline ends came to 11 bases. Full variable domain (outside the CDR3, taken from reference TRBV9 and TRBJ1-2): DSGVTQTPKHLITATGQRVTLRCSPRSGDLSVYWYQQSLDQGLQFLIQYYNGEERAKGNILERFSAQQFPDLHSELNLSSLELGDSALYFCASSVTGFNGYTFGSGTRLTVV.

The genes are TRBV10-1 and TRBJ2-2; TRBD2 might be the D (6 bases). The CDR3 covers 16 residues. Trimming pared 2 bases from V and 1 base from J, leaving 11 bases between. Germline values: CDR1 WNHNN, CDR2 SYGVQD (reference sequence). The CDR3: CASSETGTLNTGELFF. The CDR3 nucleotides read TGCGCCAGCAGTGAGACCGGGACTCTGAACACCGGGGAGCTGTTTTTT.

This chain links TRBV6-1 with TRBJ2-7, with D hard to call. V dropped 0 bases and J dropped 5 bases, with 5 bases sitting between them. Germline CDR1 reads MNHNS; CDR2 reads SASEGT. The length of the CDR3 is 12 residues. The CDR3 DNA sequence: TGTGCCAGCAGTGAAGCGAGGCACGAGCAGTACTTC. Its protein product is CASSEARHEQYF.

The gene calls are TRBV28 and TRBJ2-7; 7 bases map to TRBD2. The CDR3 sequence is 17 residues long. CDR1 and CDR2 from the germline V gene are MDHEN and SYDVKM. V lost 6 bases and J lost 4; bases outside the gene matches: 18. Here the CDR3 DNA reads TGTGCCAGCAGCCCCGCCCCGGGAGGCCAAAATCTTTACGAGCAGTACTTC. Its translation: CASSPAPGGQNLYEQYF.

The table lists this clone with a few counts. Other DNA sequences in this specimen translate into the identical CDR3. This chain joins TRBV5-8 and TRBJ2-7; D gene unclear. The CDR3 has 11 residues. Germline V gene lookup returns CDR1 SGHTS and CDR2 YDEGEE. V shed 3 bases and J shed 2 bases, with 3 bases lying between them. CDR3 DNA: TGTGCCAGCAGCTCCCCCTACGAGCAGTACTTC. This gives the protein CASSSPYEQYF.

This rearrangement joins TRBV2 to TRBJ2-1; TRBD2 matches at 13 bases. This CDR3 has 20 amino acids. Germline V CDR1 and CDR2: SNHLY, FYNNEI. J gave up 0 bases and V 1 base, and 9 bases lay outside the gene matches. This CDR3 reads CASSEVGTSGNPGSYNEQFF. CDR3 in DNA: TGTGCCAGCAGTGAAGTCGGGACTAGCGGGAATCCGGGCTCCTACAATGAGCAGTTCTTC.

This chain connects TRBV5-4 to TRBJ2-2; 7 positions agree with TRBD2. Germline V CDR1 and CDR2: SGHNT, YYREEE (reference sequence). This CDR3 has 16 residues. V was pared by 3 bases and J by 2 bases, with 7 bases of the junction left unmatched. The CDR3 bases are TGTGCCAGCAGCTCCCACGGGACTACCAACACCGGGGAGCTGTTTTTT. Translating gives CASSSHGTTNTGELFF.

The V gene is TRBV27, the J gene TRBJ2-7; 9 bases match TRBD2. Germline loops: CDR1 MNHEY, CDR2 SMNVEV (reference sequence). V was clipped by 5 bases and J by 1 base; unmatched bases: 9. The CDR3 contains 16 residues. This chain's CDR3 is CASSLSGRPGSYEQYF. The CDR3 nucleotides read TGTGCCAGCAGTCTAAGCGGGAGGCCAGGGTCCTACGAGCAGTACTTC.

The chain links TRBV5-1 to TRBJ2-2; 8 bases agree with TRBD1. Per germline, CDR1 SGHRS and CDR2 YFSETQ. The CDR3 extends over 16 amino acids. V shed 2 bases and J 2 bases; nucleotides not matched to a gene: 5. CDR3 in DNA: TGCGCCAGCAGCTTCAGGGACAGGCTAAACACCGGGGAGCTGTTTTTT. Translation: CASSFRDRLNTGELFF.

V and J are TRBV27 and TRBJ2-7, with TRBD1 identical over 8 bases. CDR1 is MNHEY, CDR2 SMNVEV, per germline (reference sequence). Unmatched junction bases numbered 1, after V lost 3 bases and J lost 0 bases. The CDR3 extends over 14 amino acids. CDR3 residues: CASSFGTGSYEQYF. The DNA for the CDR3 is TGTGCCAGCAGTTTTGGGACAGGCTCCTACGAGCAGTACTTC.

The chain is built from TRBV6-5 and TRBJ1-1; D ambiguous. The V end lost 2 bases, the J end lost 4 bases, and 11 bases lay between the germline ends. This CDR3 spans 14 amino acids. The germline CDR1 and CDR2 sequences are MNHEY and SVGAGI. In nucleotides, the CDR3 is TGTGCCAGCAGTTACGACGGACGGGCCACTGAAGCTTTCTTT. This codes for CASSYDGRATEAFF.